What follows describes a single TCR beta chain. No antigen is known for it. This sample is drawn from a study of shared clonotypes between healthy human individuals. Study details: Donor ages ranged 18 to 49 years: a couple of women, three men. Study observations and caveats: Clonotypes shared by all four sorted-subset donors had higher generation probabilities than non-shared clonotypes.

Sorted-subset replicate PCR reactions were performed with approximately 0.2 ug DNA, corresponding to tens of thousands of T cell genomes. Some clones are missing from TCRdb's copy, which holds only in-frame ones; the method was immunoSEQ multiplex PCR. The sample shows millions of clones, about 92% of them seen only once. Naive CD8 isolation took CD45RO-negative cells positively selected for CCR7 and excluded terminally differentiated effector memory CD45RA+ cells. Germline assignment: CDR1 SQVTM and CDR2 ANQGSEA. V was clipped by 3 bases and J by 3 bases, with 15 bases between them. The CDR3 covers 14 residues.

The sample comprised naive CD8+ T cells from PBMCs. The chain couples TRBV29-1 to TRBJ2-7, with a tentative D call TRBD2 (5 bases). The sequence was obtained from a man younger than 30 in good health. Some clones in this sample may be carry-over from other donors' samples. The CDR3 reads CSVEGVDADYEQYF. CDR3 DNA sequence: TGCAGCGTTGAGGGAGTGGACGCGGACTACGAGCAGTACTTC.